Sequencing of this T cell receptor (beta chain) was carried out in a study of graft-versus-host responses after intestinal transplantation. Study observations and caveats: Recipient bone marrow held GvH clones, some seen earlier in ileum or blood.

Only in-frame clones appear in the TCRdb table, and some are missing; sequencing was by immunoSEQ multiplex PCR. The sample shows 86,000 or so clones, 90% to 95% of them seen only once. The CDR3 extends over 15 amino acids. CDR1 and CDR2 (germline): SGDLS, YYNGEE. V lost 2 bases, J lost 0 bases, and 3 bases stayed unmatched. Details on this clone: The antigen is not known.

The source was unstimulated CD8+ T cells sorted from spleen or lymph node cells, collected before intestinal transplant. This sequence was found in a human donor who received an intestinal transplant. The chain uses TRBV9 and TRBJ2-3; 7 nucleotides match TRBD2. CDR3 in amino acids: CASSVGGVSTDTQYF. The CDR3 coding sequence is TGTGCCAGCAGCGTGGGGGGGGTCAGCACAGATACGCAGTATTTT.